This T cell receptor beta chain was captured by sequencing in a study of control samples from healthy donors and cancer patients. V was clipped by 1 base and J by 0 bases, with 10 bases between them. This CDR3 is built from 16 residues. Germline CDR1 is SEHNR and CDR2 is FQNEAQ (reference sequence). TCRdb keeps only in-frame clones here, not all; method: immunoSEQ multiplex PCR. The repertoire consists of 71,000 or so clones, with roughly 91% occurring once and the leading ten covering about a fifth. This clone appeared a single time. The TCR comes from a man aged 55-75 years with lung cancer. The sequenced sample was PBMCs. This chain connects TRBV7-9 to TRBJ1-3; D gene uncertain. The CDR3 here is CASSLGLEFSGNTIYF. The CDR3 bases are TGTGCCAGCAGCTTAGGGCTAGAATTCTCTGGAAACACCATATATTTT.